Here is one TCR beta chain with its context. Its cognate antigen is unknown. This sample was included in a study of long-term antiretroviral therapy in people with HIV. Study overall: Samples from the earliest time points predate the 2015 immediate-ART recommendation by about a decade.

Study results and limitations: Blood obtained between the mid-2000s and the late 2010s may reflect older ART regimens. Diversity increased after ART yet remained lower than in transplant donor controls.

The assay, immunoSEQ v3.0, was run at survey level. TCRdb's copy holds only in-frame clones and misses some; the assay was immunoSEQ multiplex PCR. The table has about 20,000 clones, roughly 80% seen once; the top ten hold around 3.1%. Germline CDR1 reads MDHEN; CDR2 reads SYDVKM. The CDR3 runs to 13 residues. J lost 4 bases, V lost 2 bases, and 2 bases had no gene match. Source: unsorted PBMCs, taken 1.9 years after starting antiretroviral therapy. This TCR derives from a woman aged 50 to 60 with HIV. V usage is TRBV28 and J usage is TRBJ2-7; 7 bases line up with TRBD1. CDR3 in DNA: TGTGCCAGCAGTTTACGACAGGGATACGAGCAGTACTTC. This translates into CASSLRQGYEQYF. The whole variable domain, remainder taken from reference TRBV28 and TRBJ2-7, is DVKVTQSSRYLVKRTGEKVFLECVQDMDHENMFWYRQDPGLGLRLIYFSYDVKMKEKGDIPEGYSVSREKKERFSLILESASTNQTSMYLCASSLRQGYEQYFGPGTRLTVT.